Included here is one TCR beta chain sequence, with context. The protocol was immunoSEQ multiplex PCR, while the TCRdb copy is restricted to in-frame clones and leaves out a portion. The data contain about 28,000 clones, approximately 90% of them singletons. The data derive from a study of blood T cell repertoires in COVID-19. The CDR3 sequence is 18 residues long. Germline V gives CDR1 SGHKS, CDR2 YYEKEE (reference sequence). The germline V and J ends were trimmed by 4 bases and 4 bases, with 21 bases remaining between them. Specimen: peripheral blood. This clonotype originated in a human donor in a cohort sampled during active COVID-19. J is TRBJ2-6 and V is TRBV5-5, with a weak D call TRBD1 (6 bases). CDR3: CASSLPGHQRAGANVLTF. In nucleotides, the CDR3 is TGTGCCAGCAGCCTGCCGGGACACCAACGCGCGGGGGCCAACGTCCTGACTTTC.